This T cell receptor beta chain was documented in a study of cytomegalovirus exposure and HLA in healthy donors. Points from the study as a whole: Earlier results showed most TCR beta V segments being productive about 90% or about 30% of the time.

CDR3 size: 20 residues. J gave up 0 bases and V 4 bases, and 17 bases lay outside the gene matches. Germline values: CDR1 SGDLS, CDR2 YYNGEE. A remark on this clone: Its antigen remains unidentified.

Use of 60 Vbeta and 13 Jbeta primers characterized the PCR. TCRdb's table, derived via immunoSEQ multiplex PCR, lists solely in-frame clones and lacks some. The sample includes 150,000 to 200,000 clones, about 79% seen only once; the top ten take about 2.2%. This chain uses TRBV9 with TRBJ2-2; 8 positions match TRBD2. The sequencing input was PBMCs. The TCR comes from a woman in her fifties or sixties in good health and CMV-seronegative. The CDR3 loop is CASSPYLPGRARANTGELFF. The DNA of the CDR3 is TGTGCCAGCAGCCCTTACCTGCCCGGGAGGGCCCGGGCGAACACCGGGGAGCTGTTTTTT.